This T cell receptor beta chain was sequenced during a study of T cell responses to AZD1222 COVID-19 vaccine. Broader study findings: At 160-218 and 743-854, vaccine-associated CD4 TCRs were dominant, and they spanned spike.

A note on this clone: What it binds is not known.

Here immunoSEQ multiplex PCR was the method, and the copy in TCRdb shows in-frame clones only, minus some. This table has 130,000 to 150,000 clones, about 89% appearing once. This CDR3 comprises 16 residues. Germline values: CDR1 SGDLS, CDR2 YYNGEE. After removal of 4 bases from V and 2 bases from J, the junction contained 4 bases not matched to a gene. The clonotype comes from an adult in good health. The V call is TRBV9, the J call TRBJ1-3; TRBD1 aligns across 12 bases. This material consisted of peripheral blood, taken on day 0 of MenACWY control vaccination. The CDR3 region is CASSWGQGAPGNTIYF. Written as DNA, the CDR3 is TGTGCCAGCAGCTGGGGACAGGGGGCGCCTGGAAACACCATATATTTT.